These T cell receptor beta chains were read from a single sample in a study of blood T cell repertoires in COVID-19. TCRdb's copy holds only in-frame clones and misses some; the assay was immunoSEQ multiplex PCR. Among under 55,000 clones listed, about 85% were seen once. Sequenced input: peripheral blood. The receptors come from a man aged 40-55 years with active COVID-19. Each CDR3 is given with its conserved first and last residue. The D gene is left open where the match is weak. The listing skips clone size in some rows; elsewhere it reads once, few, many or a size class.

clone size	V gene	J gene	D gene	CDR3 DNA	CDR3 protein
NA	TRBV5-4	TRBJ2-3	TRBD1	TGTGCCAGCAGCAAGGGACAGGGGCCTCTCGGAACAGATACGCAGTATTTT	CASSKGQGPLGTDTQYF
NA	TRBV19	TRBJ2-7	TRBD2	TGTGCCAGTAGTGACGAGCGGGAGGGAGTCTACGAGCAGTACTTC	CASSDEREGVYEQYF
NA	TRBV27	TRBJ2-2	TRBD2	TGTGCCAGCAAACTAGCGGGGACAAACACCGGGGAGCTGTTTTTT	CASKLAGTNTGELFF
NA	TRBV6-1	TRBJ1-1	TRBD1	TGTGCCAGCAGTGAAGGGGCAGGGGGCATGATGGACACTGAAGCTTTCTTT	CASSEGAGGMMDTEAFF
few	TRBV7-9	TRBJ1-3	TRBD1	TGTGCCAGCAGCTTCGGACAGGGGACCGGAAACACCATATATTTT	CASSFGQGTGNTIYF
NA	TRBV29-1	TRBJ1-1	TRBD1	TGCAGCGTTGAAGATCTGACAGGGTTGAACACTGAAGCTTTCTTT	CSVEDLTGLNTEAFF
NA	TRBV9	TRBJ2-1	TRBD2	TGTGCCAGCAGCGTGCCCAGCGGGACTAACAATGAGCAGTTCTTC	CASSVPSGTNNEQFF
once	TRBV27	TRBJ1-2	TRBD1	TGTGCCAGCAGTCGGACAGGGATTACCAACTATGGCTACACCTTC	CASSRTGITNYGYTF
NA	TRBV28	TRBJ2-1	NA	TGTGCCAGCAGTCCCGTCCGGCGCGGGGAGAACAATGAGCAGTTCTTC	CASSPVRRGENNEQFF
NA	TRBV6-1	TRBJ2-7	TRBD2	TGTGCCAGCAGTGAACGGGCTAGCGGCTCCTACGAGCAGTACTTC	CASSERASGSYEQYF
NA	TRBV3-1/TRBV3-2	TRBJ2-7	TRBD2	TGTGCCAGCAGCCAATCTAGCGGGTTCCCCTACGAGCAGTACTTC	CASSQSSGFPYEQYF
NA	TRBV4-2	TRBJ2-7	TRBD2	TGTGCCAGCAGCCAAGATTCGAACGGACTAGCCTACGAGCAGTACTTC	CASSQDSNGLAYEQYF
NA	TRBV2	TRBJ2-5	NA	TGTGCCAGCAATCGTTTCGCACTAGTGGACGAGACCCAGTACTTC	CASNRFALVDETQYF
NA	TRBV5-4	TRBJ1-5	NA	TGTGCCAGCAGCTTACGGCAGGGAAAACGGCAGCCCCAGCATTTT	CASSLRQGKRQPQHF
NA	TRBV27	TRBJ2-3	NA	TGTGCCAGCAGTTTACTAGGTAGCACAGATACGCAGTATTTT	CASSLLGSTDTQYF
NA	TRBV28	TRBJ1-2	NA	TGTGCCAGCAGCCGTTTCTATGGCTACACCTTC	CASSRFYGYTF
NA	TRBV5-1	TRBJ2-7	TRBD1	TGCGCCAGCAGCTTGGACCTAGTAGGGACAGGGGACACCTACGAGCAGTACTTC	CASSLDLVGTGDTYEQYF
once	TRBV3-1/TRBV3-2	TRBJ2-5	TRBD2	TGTGCCAGCAGCCAAGAACGTACTAGCGGACAAGAGACCCAGTACTTC	CASSQERTSGQETQYF
NA	TRBV11-2	TRBJ2-2	NA	TGTGCCAGCAGCTTAGCGGGACAAAACACCGGGGAGCTGTTTTTT	CASSLAGQNTGELFF
NA	TRBV6-5	TRBJ2-7	NA	TGTGCCAGCAGGGACACCTCCTACGAGCAGTACTTC	CASRDTSYEQYF
NA	TRBV19	TRBJ2-1	TRBD2	TGTGCCAGTAGTAACGGACTAGCGGGAGGGCCTAGGTCCTACAATGAGCAGTTCTTC	CASSNGLAGGPRSYNEQFF
NA	TRBV3-1/TRBV3-2	TRBJ2-7	TRBD1	TGTGCCAGCAGCCGGCGGACAGGATCTTACGAGCAGTACTTC	CASSRRTGSYEQYF
medium-sized	TRBV7-3	TRBJ2-5	NA	TGTGCCAGCAGCTTTGCCGAGAAGGGGGAGACCCAGTACTTC	CASSFAEKGETQYF
NA	TRBV19	TRBJ2-1	TRBD2	TGTGCCAGTAGTGCATCTAGCGGGACCGACAATGAGCAGTTCTTC	CASSASSGTDNEQFF
NA	TRBV7-9	TRBJ2-1	TRBD1	TGTGCCAGCAGCAAGGTCCAGACAGGGGCTTACAATGAGCAGTTCTTC	CASSKVQTGAYNEQFF
NA	TRBV12-3/TRBV12-4	TRBJ2-3	TRBD2	TGTGCCATTACTAGCGCAGATACGCAGTATTTT	CAITSADTQYF
NA	TRBV6-5	TRBJ1-1	TRBD1	TGTGCCAGCAGATACGGGGACAGGGCCACTGAAGCTTTCTTT	CASRYGDRATEAFF
NA	TRBV6-1	TRBJ1-2	NA	TGTGCCAGCAGTGTCCGACAGGCGGACCTCAACTATGGCTACACCTTC	CASSVRQADLNYGYTF
NA	TRBV28	TRBJ2-5	TRBD1	TGTGCCAGCAGGCCCCCCCTCGGATCCGGGACAGACCAAGAGACCCAGTACTTC	CASRPPLGSGTDQETQYF
NA	TRBV3-1/TRBV3-2	TRBJ1-1	TRBD1	TGTGCCAGCAGCCAGTGGGACAGAGACACTGAAGCTTTCTTT	CASSQWDRDTEAFF
NA	TRBV3-1/TRBV3-2	TRBJ2-7	TRBD2	TGTGCCAGCAGCCGAGGACTAGCGGCCTACGAGCAGTACTTC	CASSRGLAAYEQYF
once	TRBV30	TRBJ2-7	TRBD1	TGTGCCTGGAGTGTCGAGGTCTTCGGACAGGGGGTCGACGAGCAGTACTTC	CAWSVEVFGQGVDEQYF
NA	TRBV6-5	TRBJ2-7	TRBD2	TGTGCCAGCAGAGACGGGACTAGCGGGAGAGCTCAGTACTTC	CASRDGTSGRAQYF
few	TRBV10-3	TRBJ2-7	NA	TGTGCCATCAGTGACCCAGGACAGACGAACTCCTACGAGCAGTACTTC	CAISDPGQTNSYEQYF
NA	TRBV28	TRBJ1-3	NA	TGTGCCAGCCGAACACAATCTGGAAACACCATATATTTT	CASRTQSGNTIYF
NA	TRBV27	TRBJ2-7	TRBD2	TGTGCCAGCAGTGGGGGACTAGCGGGATACGAGCAGTACTTC	CASSGGLAGYEQYF
NA	TRBV19	TRBJ2-3	TRBD1	TGTGCCAGTAGTTCCTCGGACAGGATAAGCACAGATACGCAGTATTTT	CASSSSDRISTDTQYF
NA	TRBV5-6	TRBJ2-3	TRBD2	TGTGCCAGCAGCCCGGTTAGCGGGGGGAGGCGAGGGAATACGCAGTATTTT	CASSPVSGGRRGNTQYF
NA	TRBV15	TRBJ2-1	TRBD1	TGTGCCACCAGCAGAGAGCCCCCGGGGAGTCAGGGGGCTCATGAGCAGTTCTTC	CATSREPPGSQGAHEQFF
NA	TRBV10-2	TRBJ2-3	NA	TGCGCCAGCAGTGAGGATGCTAGTAGGGGGATGACAGATACGCAGTATTTT	CASSEDASRGMTDTQYF